The 6 T cell receptor beta chains below all came from one sample that was sequenced in a study of blood T cells in healthy people across ages. The second PCR ran about 6 to 11 cycles with a sample-barcoded 5' primer and J-beta primers. TCRdb re-called the 5' RACE reads through MiXCR, storing one row per CDR3 protein. This sample yields about 1.8 million distinct CDR3 sequences, of which about 49% are seen a single time; 2.1% belongs to the top ten. The sequencing sample was made of blood. The source is a woman aged 35 to 49 in good health.

This rearrangement joins TRBV12-3 or TRBV12-4 to TRBJ1-2, with 7 bases aligning to TRBD1. This CDR3 has 13 residues. After removal of 5 bases from V and 7 bases from J, the junction contained 7 bases not matched to a gene. Here the CDR3 reads CASSPGTAAGYTF. The CDR3, as DNA: TGTGCCAGCAGTCCGGGGACAGCGGCTGGCTACACCTTC.

This rearrangement joins TRBV6-2 or TRBV6-3 to TRBJ1-2; 8 bases are a match to TRBD1. V was pared by 5 bases and J by 7 bases, with 6 bases of the junction left unmatched. Germline V CDR1 and CDR2: MNHEY, SVGEGT. This CDR3 region has 13 residues. DNA for the CDR3: TGTGCCAGCAGTGACACCGGACAGGGTGGCTACACCTTC. Translated: CASSDTGQGGYTF.

The chain employs TRBV4-2 and TRBJ2-2, with 8 bases fitting TRBD1. J lost 0 bases, V lost 4 bases, and 7 bases had no gene match. CDR3 size: 17 residues. Germline CDR1 and CDR2: LGHNA and YNFKEQ. The CDR3, as DNA: TGTGCCAGCAGCCGAAGTCCGACAGGGGCGAACACCGGGGAGCTGTTTTTT. It yields the protein CASSRSPTGANTGELFF.

This chain joins TRBV29-1 and TRBJ1-2; a possible D gene is TRBD1 (5 bases). V was clipped by 1 base and J by 6 bases, with 9 bases between them. This CDR3 spans 12 amino acids. CDR1 SQVTM and CDR2 ANQGSEA come from the germline V gene. CDR3 nucleotide sequence: TGCAGCGTTGAAGCAGGGTCCCATGGCTACACCTTC. Its protein is CSVEAGSHGYTF. Using reference TRBV29-1 and TRBJ1-2 for the parts outside the CDR3, the full variable domain is SAVISQKPSRDICQRGTSLTIQCQVDSQVTMMFWYRQQPGQSLTLIATANQGSEATYESGFVIDKFPISRPNLTFSTLTVSNMSPEDSSIYLCSVEAGSHGYTFGSGTRLTVV.

This clonotype was seen a few times. The junction departs from the called germline gene at one end, perhaps through a read error. The J gene is TRBJ2-3, the V gene TRBV10-3, with D maybe TRBD1 (7 bases). There are 14 residues in the CDR3. CDR1 ENHRY and CDR2 SYGVKD come from the germline V gene. The CDR3 coding sequence is TGTGCCATGAGTGGAGGGGGCGAGGGAAATACGCAGTATTTT. Its protein product is CAMSGGGEGNTQYF.

This rearrangement joins TRBV9 to TRBJ1-1, with D uncertain. This CDR3 comprises 14 residues. Germline assignment: CDR1 SGDLS and CDR2 YYNGEE. V lost 0 bases to trimming and J lost 4 bases, with 10 bases between them. The CDR3 nucleotides read TGTGCCAGCAGCGTAGGTGATACATCCACTGAAGCTTTCTTT. Translating gives CASSVGDTSTEAFF.